Here is one TCR beta chain with its context. Regions amplified from RNA transcripts were the TCR beta CDR3 regions. The HTBI set primed first-round TCR CDR3 RT-PCR. TCRdb fed the multiplex PCR reads into MiXCR, producing one record per CDR3 protein. The data contain some 550,000 distinct CDR3 sequences, roughly 15% of them singletons. This CDR3 comprises 13 residues. The V end was cut by 5 bases, the J end by 5 bases, with 10 bases between. CDR1 is MNHNS, CDR2 SASEGT, per germline. The record originates from a study of T cells in Graves' hyperthyroidism and ophthalmopathy. This chain joins TRBV6-1 and TRBJ1-5; D not resolved. The sample taken for sequencing was blood. The clonotype comes from a middle-aged woman with Graves' ophthalmopathy. The CDR3 nucleotides are TGTGCCAGCAGTTATGACCGATATCAGCCCCAGCATTTT. Amino acid sequence: CASSYDRYQPQHF.